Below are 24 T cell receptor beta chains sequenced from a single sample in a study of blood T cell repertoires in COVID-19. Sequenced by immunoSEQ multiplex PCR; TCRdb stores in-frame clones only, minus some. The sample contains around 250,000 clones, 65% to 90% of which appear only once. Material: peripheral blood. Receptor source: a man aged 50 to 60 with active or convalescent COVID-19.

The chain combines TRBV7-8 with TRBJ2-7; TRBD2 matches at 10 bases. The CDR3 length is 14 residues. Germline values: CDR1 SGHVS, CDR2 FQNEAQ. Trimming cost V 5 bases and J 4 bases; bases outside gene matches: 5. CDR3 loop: CASSLLTSGYEQYF. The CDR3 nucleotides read TGTGCCAGCAGCCTCCTGACTAGCGGGTACGAGCAGTACTTC.

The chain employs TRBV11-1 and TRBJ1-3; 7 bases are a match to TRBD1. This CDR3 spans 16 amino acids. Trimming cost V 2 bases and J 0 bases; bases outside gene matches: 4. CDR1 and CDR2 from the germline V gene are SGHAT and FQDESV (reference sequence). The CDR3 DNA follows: TGTGCCAGCAGCTTAAGGACAGGAGCCTCTGGAAACACCATATATTTT. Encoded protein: CASSLRTGASGNTIYF.

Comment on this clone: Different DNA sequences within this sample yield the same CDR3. The CDR3 nucleotides read TGTGCCAGCAGTTACGGGACAGGGGACTACGAGCAGTACTTC. It is translated as CASSYGTGDYEQYF. The V call is TRBV6-5, the J call TRBJ2-7; TRBD1 matches 10 bases. Germline CDR1 MNHEY, CDR2 SVGAGI. Losses at the gene ends were 2 bases for V and 3 bases for J; bases not matched to a gene: 1. This CDR3 is 14 amino acids long.

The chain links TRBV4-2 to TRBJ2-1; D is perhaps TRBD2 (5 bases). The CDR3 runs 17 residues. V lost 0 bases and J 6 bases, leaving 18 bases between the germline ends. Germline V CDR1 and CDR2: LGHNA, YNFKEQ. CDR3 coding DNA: TGTGCCAGCAGCCAAGACGGGTGGGCCCAGGCGGGCAATGAGCAGTTCTTC. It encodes CASSQDGWAQAGNEQFF.

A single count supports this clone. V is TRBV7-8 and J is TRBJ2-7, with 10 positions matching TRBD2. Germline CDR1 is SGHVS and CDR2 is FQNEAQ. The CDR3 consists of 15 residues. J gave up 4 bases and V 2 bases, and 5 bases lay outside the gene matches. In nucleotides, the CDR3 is TGTGCCAGCAGCTTAACCAGCGGGAGGGGTTACGAGCAGTACTTC. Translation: CASSLTSGRGYEQYF.

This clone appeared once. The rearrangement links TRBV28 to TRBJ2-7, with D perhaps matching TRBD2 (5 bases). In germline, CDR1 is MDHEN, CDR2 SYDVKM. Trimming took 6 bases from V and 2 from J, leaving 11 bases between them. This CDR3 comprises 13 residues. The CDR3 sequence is CASSPTTTYEQYF. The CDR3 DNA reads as TGTGCCAGCAGCCCGACTACCACCTACGAGCAGTACTTC. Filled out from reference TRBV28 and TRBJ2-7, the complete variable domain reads DVKVTQSSRYLVKRTGEKVFLECVQDMDHENMFWYRQDPGLGLRLIYFSYDVKMKEKGDIPEGYSVSREKKERFSLILESASTNQTSMYLCASSPTTTYEQYFGPGTRLTVT.

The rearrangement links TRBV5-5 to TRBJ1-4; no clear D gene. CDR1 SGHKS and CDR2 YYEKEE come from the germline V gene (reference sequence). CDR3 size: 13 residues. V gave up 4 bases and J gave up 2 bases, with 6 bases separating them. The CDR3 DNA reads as TGTGCCAGCAGCCTCCGTACTAATGAAAAACTGTTTTTT. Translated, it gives CASSLRTNEKLFF.

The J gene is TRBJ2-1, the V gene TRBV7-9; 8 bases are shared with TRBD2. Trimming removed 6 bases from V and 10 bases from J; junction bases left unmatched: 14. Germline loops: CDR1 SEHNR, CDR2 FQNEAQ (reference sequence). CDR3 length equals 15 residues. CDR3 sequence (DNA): TGTGCCAGCAGATTTACTAGGGCGGGAGGAGACGAGCAGTTCTTC. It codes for CASRFTRAGGDEQFF. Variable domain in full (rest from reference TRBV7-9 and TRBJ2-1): DTGVSQNPRHKITKRGQNVTFRCDPISEHNRLYWYRQTLGQGPEFLTYFQNEAQLEKSRLLSDRFSAERPKGSFSTLEIQRTEQGDSAMYLCASRFTRAGGDEQFFGPGTRLTVL.

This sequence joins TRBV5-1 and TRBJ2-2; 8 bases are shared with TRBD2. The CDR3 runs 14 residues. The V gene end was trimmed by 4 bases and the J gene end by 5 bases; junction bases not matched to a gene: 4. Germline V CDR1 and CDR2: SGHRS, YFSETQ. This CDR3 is CASSLLAGTGELFF. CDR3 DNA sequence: TGCGCCAGCAGCCTCCTAGCGGGTACCGGGGAGCTGTTTTTT.

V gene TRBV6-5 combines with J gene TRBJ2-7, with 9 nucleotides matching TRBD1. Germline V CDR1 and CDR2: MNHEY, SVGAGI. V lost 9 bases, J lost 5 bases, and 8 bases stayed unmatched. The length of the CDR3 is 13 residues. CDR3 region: CASTGTGFHEQYF. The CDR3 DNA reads TGTGCCAGTACAGGGACAGGGTTCCACGAGCAGTACTTC.

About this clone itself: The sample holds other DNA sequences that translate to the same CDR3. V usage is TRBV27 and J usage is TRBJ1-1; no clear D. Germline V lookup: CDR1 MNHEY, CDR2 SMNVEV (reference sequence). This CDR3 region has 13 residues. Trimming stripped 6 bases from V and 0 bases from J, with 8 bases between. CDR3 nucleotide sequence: TGTGCCAGCAGAAATGACTTGAACACTGAAGCTTTCTTT. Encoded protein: CASRNDLNTEAFF.

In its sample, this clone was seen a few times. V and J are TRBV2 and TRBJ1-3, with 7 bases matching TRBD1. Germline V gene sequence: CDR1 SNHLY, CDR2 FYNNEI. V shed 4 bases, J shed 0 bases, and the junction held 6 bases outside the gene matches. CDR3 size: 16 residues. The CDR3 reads CASSATTGPSGNTIYF. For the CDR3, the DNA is TGTGCCAGCAGTGCTACGACAGGGCCCTCTGGAAACACCATATATTTT.

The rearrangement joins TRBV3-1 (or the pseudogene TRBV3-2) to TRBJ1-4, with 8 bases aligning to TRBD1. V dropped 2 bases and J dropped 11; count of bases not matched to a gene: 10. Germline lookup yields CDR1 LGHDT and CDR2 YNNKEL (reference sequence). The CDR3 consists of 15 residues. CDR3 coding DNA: TGTGCCAGCAGCCAATCGGACAGGGCAAGAGGGAAACTGTTTTTT. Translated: CASSQSDRARGKLFF.

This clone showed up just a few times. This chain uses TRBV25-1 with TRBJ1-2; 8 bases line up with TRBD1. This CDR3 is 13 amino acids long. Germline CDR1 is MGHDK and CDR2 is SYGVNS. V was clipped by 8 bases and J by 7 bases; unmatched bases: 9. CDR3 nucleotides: TGTGCCAGCCCGACAGGGGTTGTAGCTGGCTACACCTTC. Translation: CASPTGVVAGYTF.

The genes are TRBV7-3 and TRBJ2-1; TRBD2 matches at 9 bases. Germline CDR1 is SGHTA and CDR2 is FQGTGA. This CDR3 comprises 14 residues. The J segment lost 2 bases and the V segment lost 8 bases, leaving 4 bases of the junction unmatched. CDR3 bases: TGTGCCAGCTCCTTAGCGGGAGCCTACAATGAGCAGTTCTTC. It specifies CASSLAGAYNEQFF.

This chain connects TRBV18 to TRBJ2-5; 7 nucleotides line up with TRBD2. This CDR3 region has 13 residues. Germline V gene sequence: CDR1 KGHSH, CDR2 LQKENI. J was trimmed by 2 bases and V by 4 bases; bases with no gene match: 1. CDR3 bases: TGTGCCAGCTCACAGGGAGGGCAAGAGACCCAGTACTTC. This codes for CASSQGGQETQYF.

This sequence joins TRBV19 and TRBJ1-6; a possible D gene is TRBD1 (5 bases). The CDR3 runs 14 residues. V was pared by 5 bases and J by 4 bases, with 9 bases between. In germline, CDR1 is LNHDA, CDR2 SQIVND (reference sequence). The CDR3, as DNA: TGTGCCAGTAGTTCGACAGAGTATAATTCACCCCTCCACTTT. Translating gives CASSSTEYNSPLHF.

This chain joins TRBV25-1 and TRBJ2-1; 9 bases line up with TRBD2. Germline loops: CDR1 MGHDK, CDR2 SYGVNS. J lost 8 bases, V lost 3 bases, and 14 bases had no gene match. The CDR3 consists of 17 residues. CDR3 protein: CASSDFAVAGVFHEQFF. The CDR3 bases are TGTGCCAGCAGTGATTTCGCGGTAGCGGGAGTTTTCCATGAGCAGTTCTTC.

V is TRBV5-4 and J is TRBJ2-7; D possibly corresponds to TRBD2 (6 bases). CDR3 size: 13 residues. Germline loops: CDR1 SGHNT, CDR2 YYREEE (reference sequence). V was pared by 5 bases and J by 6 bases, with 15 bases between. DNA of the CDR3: TGTGCCAGCAGTACATGGGGACTCTCCGAGCAGTACTTC. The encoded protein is CASSTWGLSEQYF. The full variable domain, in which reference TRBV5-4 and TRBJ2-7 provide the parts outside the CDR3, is ETGVTQSPTHLIKTRGQQVTLRCSSQSGHNTVSWYQQALGQGPQFIFQYYREEENGRGNFPPRFSGLQFPNYSSELNVNALELDDSALYLCASSTWGLSEQYFGPGTRLTVT.

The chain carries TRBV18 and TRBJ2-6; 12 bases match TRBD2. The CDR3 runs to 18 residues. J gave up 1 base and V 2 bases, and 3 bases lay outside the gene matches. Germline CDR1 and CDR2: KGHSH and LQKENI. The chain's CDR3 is CASSPVGLAGSGANVLTF. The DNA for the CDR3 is TGTGCCAGCTCACCAGTGGGACTAGCGGGTTCTGGGGCCAACGTCCTGACTTTC.

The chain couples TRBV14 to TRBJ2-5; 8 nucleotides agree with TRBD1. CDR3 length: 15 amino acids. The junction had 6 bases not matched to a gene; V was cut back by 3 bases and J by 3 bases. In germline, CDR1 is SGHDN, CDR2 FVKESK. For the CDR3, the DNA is TGTGCCAGCAGCCAGACAGGGGATAGAGAAGAGACCCAGTACTTC. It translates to CASSQTGDREETQYF.

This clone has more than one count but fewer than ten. The DNA of the CDR3 is TGTGCCAGCAGCCAGGAGGGATCCTGGATAAATGAGCAGTTCTTC. It codes for CASSQEGSWINEQFF. The genes are TRBV7-6 and TRBJ2-1, with TRBD2 as a possible D gene (6 bases). There are 15 residues in the CDR3. CDR1 is SGHVS and CDR2 is FNYEAQ in the germline V gene. V lost 5 bases to trimming and J lost 7 bases, with 18 bases between them.

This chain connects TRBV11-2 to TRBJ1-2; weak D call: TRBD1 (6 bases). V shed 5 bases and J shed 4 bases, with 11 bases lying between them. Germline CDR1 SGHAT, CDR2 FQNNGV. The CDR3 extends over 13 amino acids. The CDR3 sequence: CASSGTGIYGYTF. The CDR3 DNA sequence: TGTGCCAGCAGCGGCACAGGGATCTATGGCTACACCTTC. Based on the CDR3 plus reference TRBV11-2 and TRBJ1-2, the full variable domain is EAGVAQSPRYKIIEKRQSVAFWCNPISGHATLYWYQQILGQGPKLLIQFQNNGVVDDSQLPKDRFSAERLKGVDSTLKIQPAKLEDSAVYLCASSGTGIYGYTFGSGTRLTVV.

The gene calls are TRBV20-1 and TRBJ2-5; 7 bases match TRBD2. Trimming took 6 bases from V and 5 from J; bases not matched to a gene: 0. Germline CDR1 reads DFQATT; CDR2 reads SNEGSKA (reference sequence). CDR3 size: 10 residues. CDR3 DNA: TGCAGTGCGGGAGGGGAGACCCAGTACTTC. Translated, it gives CSAGGETQYF.